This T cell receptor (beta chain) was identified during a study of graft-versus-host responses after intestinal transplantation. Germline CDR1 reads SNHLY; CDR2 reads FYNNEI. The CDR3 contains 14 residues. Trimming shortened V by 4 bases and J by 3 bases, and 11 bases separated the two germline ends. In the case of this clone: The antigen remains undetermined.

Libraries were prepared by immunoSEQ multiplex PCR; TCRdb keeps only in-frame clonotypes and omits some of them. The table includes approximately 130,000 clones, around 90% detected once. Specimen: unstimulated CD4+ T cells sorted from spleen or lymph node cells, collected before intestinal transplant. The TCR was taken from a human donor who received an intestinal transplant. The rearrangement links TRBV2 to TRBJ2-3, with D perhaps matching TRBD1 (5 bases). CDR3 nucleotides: TGTGCCAGCAGTGCCGGACATACAACAGATACGCAGTATTTT. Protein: CASSAGHTTDTQYF.